The rows below give T cell receptor beta chains drawn from one sample of a study of blood T cell repertoires in COVID-19. Profiling relied on immunoSEQ multiplex PCR, and the TCRdb table lists in-frame clones only, not all of them. The sample lists 140,000 to 150,000 clones, under 90% occurring once. The material sequenced was peripheral blood. The receptors were gathered from a man between 65 and 85 years old who had recovered from COVID-19. The CDR3 runs from the conserved cysteine through the conserved F or W. The D gene is left open where the match is weak. Some rows mark clone size as missing; the rest say once, few, many or name a class of expanded clone.

J	size	length	D	V	DNA	CDR3
TRBJ1-5	-	16	-	TRBV7-9	TGTGCCAGCAGCTTAGCGACGGCCGGGGGAGATCAGCCCCAGCATTTT	CASSLATAGGDQPQHF
TRBJ1-6	-	16	-	TRBV4-1	TGCGCCAGCAGCCAGGCCCCAGGGGAATATAATTCACCCCTCCACTTT	CASSQAPGEYNSPLHF
TRBJ1-2	once	14	TRBD1	TRBV6-2/TRBV6-3	TGTGCCAGCAGTTACGGGACAGGAGTATATGGCTACACCTTC	CASSYGTGVYGYTF
TRBJ2-2	-	16	TRBD2	TRBV9	TGTGCCAGCAGCGTAGGACTAGCGGCGAACACCGGGGAGCTGTTTTTT	CASSVGLAANTGELFF
TRBJ1-3	-	12	-	TRBV12-3/TRBV12-4	TGTGCCAGCACCCCGTTTGGAAACACCATATATTTT	CASTPFGNTIYF
TRBJ2-2	few	14	-	TRBV11-3	TGTGCCAGCAGCTTGCAGGCGAACACCGGGGAGCTGTTTTTT	CASSLQANTGELFF
TRBJ2-7	-	12	-	TRBV29-1	TGCAGCGTTGAGGGTGACAGTTACGAGCAGTACTTC	CSVEGDSYEQYF
TRBJ2-1	-	20	TRBD2	TRBV5-4	TGTGCCAGCAGCTTGAGTCACAGCGGGAGCTCATTAAGGTCCTACAATGAGCAGTTCTTC	CASSLSHSGSSLRSYNEQFF
TRBJ2-7	many	13	TRBD1	TRBV19	TGTGCCAGTAGTACGGACAGGGCCTACGAGCAGTACTTC	CASSTDRAYEQYF
TRBJ1-1	-	15	TRBD1	TRBV19	TGTGCCAGTAGTATAGGGACAGGGGGGAAGGCTGAAGCTTTCTTT	CASSIGTGGKAEAFF
TRBJ2-1	-	14	TRBD2	TRBV4-1	TGCGCCAGCAGCCAAGCAACACTAGCGGTTGAGCAGTTCTTC	CASSQATLAVEQFF
TRBJ2-3	-	17	TRBD2	TRBV29-1	TGCAGCGTCTCGGGACTAGCGGGAGGTTCTAGCACAGATACGCAGTATTTT	CSVSGLAGGSSTDTQYF
TRBJ1-3	-	15	TRBD1	TRBV4-1	TGCGCCAGCAGCCCCGCCGGGACAGCAGGAAACACCATATATTTT	CASSPAGTAGNTIYF
TRBJ1-1	-	14	-	TRBV27	TGTGCCAGCAGTTTAGGGGGGGCAGAGGCTGAAGCTTTCTTT	CASSLGGAEAEAFF
TRBJ2-5	-	12	-	TRBV12-3/TRBV12-4	TGTGCCAGCGCAGTCCGGCGGGAGACCCAGTACTTC	CASAVRRETQYF
TRBJ2-1	-	14	-	TRBV28	TGTGCCAGCAGTTATGACGGGACCTACAATGAGCAGTTCTTC	CASSYDGTYNEQFF
TRBJ2-7	once	13	-	TRBV2	TGTGCCAGCAGTGATTACAGGGTGAGCGAGCAGTACTTC	CASSDYRVSEQYF
TRBJ2-1	-	14	TRBD2	TRBV7-9	TGTGCCAGCAGATTTGAAGCGGGGTACAATGAGCAGTTCTTC	CASRFEAGYNEQFF